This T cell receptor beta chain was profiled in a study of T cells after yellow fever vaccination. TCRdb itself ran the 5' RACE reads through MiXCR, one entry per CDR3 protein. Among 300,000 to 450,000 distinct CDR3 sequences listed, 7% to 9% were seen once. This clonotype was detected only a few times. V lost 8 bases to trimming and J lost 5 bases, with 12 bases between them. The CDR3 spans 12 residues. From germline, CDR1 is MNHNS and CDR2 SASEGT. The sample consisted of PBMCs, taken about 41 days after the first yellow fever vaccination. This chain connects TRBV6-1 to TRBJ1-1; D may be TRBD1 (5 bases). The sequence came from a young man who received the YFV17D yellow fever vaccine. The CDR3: CASGAGRTEAFF. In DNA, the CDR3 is TGTGCCAGCGGGGCAGGGAGGACTGAAGCTTTCTTT.